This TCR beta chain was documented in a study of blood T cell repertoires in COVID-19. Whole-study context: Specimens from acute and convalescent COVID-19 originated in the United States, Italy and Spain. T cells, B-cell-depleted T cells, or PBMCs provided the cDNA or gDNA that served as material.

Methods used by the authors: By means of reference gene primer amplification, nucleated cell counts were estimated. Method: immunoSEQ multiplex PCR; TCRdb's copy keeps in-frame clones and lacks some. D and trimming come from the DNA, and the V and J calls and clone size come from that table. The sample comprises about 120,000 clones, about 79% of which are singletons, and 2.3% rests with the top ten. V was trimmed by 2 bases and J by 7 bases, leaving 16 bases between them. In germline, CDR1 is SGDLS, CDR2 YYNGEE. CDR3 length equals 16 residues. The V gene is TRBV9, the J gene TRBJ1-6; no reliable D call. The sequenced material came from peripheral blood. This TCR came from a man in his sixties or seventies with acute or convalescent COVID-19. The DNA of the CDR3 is TGTGCCAGCAGCGTGCATCCAGGTGTAGGCAATTCACCCCTCCACTTT. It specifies CASSVHPGVGNSPLHF.